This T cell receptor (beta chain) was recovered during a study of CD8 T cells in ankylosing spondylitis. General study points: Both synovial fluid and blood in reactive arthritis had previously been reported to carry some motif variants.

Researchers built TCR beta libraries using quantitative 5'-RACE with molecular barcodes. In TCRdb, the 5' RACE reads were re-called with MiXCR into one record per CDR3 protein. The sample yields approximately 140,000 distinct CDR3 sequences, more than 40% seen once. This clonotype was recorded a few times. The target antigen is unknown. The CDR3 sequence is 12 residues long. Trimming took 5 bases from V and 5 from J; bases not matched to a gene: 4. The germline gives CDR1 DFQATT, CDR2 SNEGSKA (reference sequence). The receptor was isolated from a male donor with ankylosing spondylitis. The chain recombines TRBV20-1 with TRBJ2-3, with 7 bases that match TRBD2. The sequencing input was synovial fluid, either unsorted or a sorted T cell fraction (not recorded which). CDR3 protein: CSAGGGVDTQYF. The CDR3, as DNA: TGCAGTGCTGGGGGGGGGGTAGATACGCAGTATTTT.